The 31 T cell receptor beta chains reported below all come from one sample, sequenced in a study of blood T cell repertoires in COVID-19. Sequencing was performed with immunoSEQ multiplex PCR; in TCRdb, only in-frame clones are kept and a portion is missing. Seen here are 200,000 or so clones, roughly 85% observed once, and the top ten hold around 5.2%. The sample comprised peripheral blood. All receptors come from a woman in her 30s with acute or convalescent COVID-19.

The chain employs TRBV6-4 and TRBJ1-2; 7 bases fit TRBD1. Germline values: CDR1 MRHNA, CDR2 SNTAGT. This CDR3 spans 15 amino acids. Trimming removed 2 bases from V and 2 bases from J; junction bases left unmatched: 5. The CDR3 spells CASSDTETGNYGYTF. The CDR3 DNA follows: TGTGCCAGCAGTGACACCGAGACAGGGAACTATGGCTACACCTTC.

The CDR3 reads CASSLDRGHEQYF. The DNA for the CDR3 is TGCGCCAGCAGCCTTGACAGGGGCCACGAGCAGTACTTC. V is TRBV10-1 and J is TRBJ2-7, with 8 positions matching TRBD1. From germline, CDR1 is WNHNN and CDR2 SYGVQD (reference sequence). This CDR3 has 13 residues. The trim removed 6 bases at V and 5 bases at J, leaving 6 bases unmatched.

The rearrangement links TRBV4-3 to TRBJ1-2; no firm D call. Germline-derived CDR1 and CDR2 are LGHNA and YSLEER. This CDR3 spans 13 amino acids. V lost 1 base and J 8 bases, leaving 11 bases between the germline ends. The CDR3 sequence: CASSQGFRGGYTF. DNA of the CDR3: TGCGCCAGCAGCCAAGGGTTCCGCGGAGGCTACACCTTC.

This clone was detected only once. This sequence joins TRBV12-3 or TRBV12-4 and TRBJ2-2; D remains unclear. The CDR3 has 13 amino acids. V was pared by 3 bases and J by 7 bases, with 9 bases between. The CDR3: CASSLTYSGELFF. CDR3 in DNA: TGTGCCAGCAGTTTGACTTATAGCGGGGAGCTGTTTTTT.

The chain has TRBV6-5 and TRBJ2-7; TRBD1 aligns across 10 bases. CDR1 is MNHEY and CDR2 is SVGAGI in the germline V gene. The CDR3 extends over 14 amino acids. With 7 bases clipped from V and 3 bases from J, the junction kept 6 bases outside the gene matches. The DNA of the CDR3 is TGTGCCAGCAACCGACAGGGGGCCTTCTACGAGCAGTACTTC. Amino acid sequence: CASNRQGAFYEQYF.

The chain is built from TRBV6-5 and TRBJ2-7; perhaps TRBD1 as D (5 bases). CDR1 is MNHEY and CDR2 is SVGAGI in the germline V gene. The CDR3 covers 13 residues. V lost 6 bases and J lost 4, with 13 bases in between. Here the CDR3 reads CASRPGPGYEQYF. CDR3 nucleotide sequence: TGTGCCAGCAGACCAGGGCCCGGATACGAGCAGTACTTC.

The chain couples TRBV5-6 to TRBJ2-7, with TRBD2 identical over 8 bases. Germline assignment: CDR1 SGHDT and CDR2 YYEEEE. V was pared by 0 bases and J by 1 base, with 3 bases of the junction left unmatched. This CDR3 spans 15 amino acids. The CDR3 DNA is TGTGCCAGCAGCTTGGTTAGCGGGGCTTCCTACGAGCAGTACTTC. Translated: CASSLVSGASYEQYF.

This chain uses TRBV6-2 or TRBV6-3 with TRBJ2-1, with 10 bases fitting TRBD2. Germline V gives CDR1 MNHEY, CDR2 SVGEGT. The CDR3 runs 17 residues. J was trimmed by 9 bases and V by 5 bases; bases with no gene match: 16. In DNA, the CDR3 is TGTGCCAGCAGTCTAAATATAATAGCGGGAGGACCCGCTGAGCAGTTCTTC. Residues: CASSLNIIAGGPAEQFF.

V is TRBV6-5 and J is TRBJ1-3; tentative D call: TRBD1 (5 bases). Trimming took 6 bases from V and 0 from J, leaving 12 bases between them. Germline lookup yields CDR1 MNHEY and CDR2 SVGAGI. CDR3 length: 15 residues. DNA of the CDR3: TGTGCCAGCAGGGACACCGAACACTCTGGAAACACCATATATTTT. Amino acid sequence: CASRDTEHSGNTIYF.

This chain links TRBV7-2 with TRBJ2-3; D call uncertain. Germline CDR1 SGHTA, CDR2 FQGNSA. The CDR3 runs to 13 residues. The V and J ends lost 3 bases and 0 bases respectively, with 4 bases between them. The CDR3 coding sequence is TGTGCCAGCAGCTTCGTGAGCACAGATACGCAGTATTTT. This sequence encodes CASSFVSTDTQYF.

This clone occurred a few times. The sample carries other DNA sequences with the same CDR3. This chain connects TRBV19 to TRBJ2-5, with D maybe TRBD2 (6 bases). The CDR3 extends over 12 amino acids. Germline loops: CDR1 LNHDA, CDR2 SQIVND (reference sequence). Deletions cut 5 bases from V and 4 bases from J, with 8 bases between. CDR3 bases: TGTGCCAGTAGTTTCGGGGGAGAGACCCAGTACTTC. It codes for CASSFGGETQYF.

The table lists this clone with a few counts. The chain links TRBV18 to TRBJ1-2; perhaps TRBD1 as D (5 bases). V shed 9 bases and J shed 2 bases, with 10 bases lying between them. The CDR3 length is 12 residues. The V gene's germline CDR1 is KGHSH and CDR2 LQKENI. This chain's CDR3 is CASSDSNYGYTF. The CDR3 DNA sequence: TGTGCCAGTTCTGACAGCAACTATGGCTACACCTTC.

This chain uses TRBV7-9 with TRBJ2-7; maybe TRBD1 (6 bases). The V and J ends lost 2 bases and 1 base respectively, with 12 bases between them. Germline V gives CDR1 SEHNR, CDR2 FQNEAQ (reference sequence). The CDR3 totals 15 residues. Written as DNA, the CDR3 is TGTGCCAGCAGCTTACCGGACAGTTATTCCTACGAGCAGTACTTC. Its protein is CASSLPDSYSYEQYF.

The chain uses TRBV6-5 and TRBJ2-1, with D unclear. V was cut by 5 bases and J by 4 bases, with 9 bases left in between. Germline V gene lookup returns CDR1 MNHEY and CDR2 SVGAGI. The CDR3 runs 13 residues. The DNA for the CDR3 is TGTGCCAGCAGTAGCGCTTTTTACAATGAGCAGTTCTTC. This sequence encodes CASSSAFYNEQFF.

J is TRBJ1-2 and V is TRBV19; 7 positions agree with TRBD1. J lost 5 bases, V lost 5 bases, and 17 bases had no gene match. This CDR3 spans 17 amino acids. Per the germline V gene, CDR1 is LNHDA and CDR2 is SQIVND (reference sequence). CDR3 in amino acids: CASSAPRGTETSYGYTF. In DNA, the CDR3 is TGTGCCAGTAGTGCCCCACGAGGGACAGAGACTTCTTATGGCTACACCTTC.

The CDR3 region has the DNA TGTGCCAGCAGCTTAGAAGCGACTAACTATGGCTACACCTTC. It encodes CASSLEATNYGYTF. V is TRBV7-2 and J is TRBJ1-2, with no clear D. V was pared by 1 base and J by 0 bases, with 6 bases between. The CDR3 loop spans 14 amino acids. Germline CDR1 SGHTA, CDR2 FQGNSA.

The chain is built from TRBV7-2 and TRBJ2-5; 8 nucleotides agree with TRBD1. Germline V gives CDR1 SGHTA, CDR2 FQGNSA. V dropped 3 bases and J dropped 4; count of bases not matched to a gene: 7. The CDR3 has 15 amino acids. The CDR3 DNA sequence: TGTGCCAGCAGCTTCGGACAGGGATACGGAGAGACCCAGTACTTC. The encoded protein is CASSFGQGYGETQYF.

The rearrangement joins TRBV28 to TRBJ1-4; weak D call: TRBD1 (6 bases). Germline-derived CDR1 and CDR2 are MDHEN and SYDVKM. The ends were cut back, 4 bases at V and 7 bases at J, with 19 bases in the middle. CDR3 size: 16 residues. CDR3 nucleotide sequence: TGTGCCAGCAGTTCCCCCGGCAGGGGAATTGTTGAAAAACTGTTTTTT. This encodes CASSSPGRGIVEKLFF.

CDR3: CAWKLTGAIPVAFF. The CDR3 DNA reads TGTGCCTGGAAACTTACAGGGGCCATACCAGTTGCTTTCTTT. The chain combines TRBV30 with TRBJ1-1, with TRBD1 matching over 7 bases. This CDR3 comprises 14 residues. The trim removed 4 bases at V and 11 bases at J, leaving 16 bases unmatched. Germline lookup yields CDR1 GTSNPN and CDR2 SVGIG (reference sequence).

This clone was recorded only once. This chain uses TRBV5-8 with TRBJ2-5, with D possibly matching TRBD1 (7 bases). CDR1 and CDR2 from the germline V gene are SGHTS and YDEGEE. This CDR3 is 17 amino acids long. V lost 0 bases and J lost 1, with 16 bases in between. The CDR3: CASSLEGASGFQETQYF. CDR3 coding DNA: TGTGCCAGCAGCTTGGAGGGGGCAAGCGGGTTCCAAGAGACCCAGTACTTC.

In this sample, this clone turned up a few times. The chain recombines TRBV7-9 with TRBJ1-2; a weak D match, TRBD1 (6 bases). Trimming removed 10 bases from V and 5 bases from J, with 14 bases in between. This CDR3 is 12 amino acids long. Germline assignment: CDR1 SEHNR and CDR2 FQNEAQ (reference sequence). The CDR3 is CATEGEGYGYTF. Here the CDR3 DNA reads TGTGCCACAGAGGGGGAGGGATATGGCTACACCTTC. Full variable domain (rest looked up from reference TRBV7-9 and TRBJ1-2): DTGVSQNPRHKITKRGQNVTFRCDPISEHNRLYWYRQTLGQGPEFLTYFQNEAQLEKSRLLSDRFSAERPKGSFSTLEIQRTEQGDSAMYLCATEGEGYGYTFGSGTRLTVV.

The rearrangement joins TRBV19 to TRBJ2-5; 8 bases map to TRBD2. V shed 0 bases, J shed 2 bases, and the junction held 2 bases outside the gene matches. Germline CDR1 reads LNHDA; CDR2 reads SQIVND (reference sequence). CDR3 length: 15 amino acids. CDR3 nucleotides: TGTGCCAGTAGTATAGATGGCGGGGGGCAAGAGACCCAGTACTTC. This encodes CASSIDGGGQETQYF.

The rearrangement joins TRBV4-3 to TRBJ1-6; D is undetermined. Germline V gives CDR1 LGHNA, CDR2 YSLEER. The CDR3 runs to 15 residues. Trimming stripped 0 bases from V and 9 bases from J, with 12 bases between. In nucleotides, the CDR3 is TGCGCCAGCAGCCAAGATCCCCATCCGGGTTCACCCCTCCACTTT. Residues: CASSQDPHPGSPLHF.

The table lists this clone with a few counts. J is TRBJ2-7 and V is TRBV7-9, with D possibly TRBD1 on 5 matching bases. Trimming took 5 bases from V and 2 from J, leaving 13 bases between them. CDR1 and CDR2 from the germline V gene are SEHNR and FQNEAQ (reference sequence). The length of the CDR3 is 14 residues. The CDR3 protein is CASSPSQGPYEQYF. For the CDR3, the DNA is TGTGCCAGCAGCCCAAGCCAGGGCCCCTACGAGCAGTACTTC.

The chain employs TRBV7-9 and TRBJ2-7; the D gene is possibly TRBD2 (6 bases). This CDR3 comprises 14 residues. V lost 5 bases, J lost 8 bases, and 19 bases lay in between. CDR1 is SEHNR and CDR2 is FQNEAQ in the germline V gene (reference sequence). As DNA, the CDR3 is TGTGCCAGCAGCCCCACGGGACTCCTCCCTCAGCAGTACTTC. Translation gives CASSPTGLLPQQYF.

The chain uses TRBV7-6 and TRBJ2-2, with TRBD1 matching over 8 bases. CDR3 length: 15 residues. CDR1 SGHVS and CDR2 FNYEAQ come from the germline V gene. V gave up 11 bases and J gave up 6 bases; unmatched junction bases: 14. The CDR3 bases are TGTGCCGCCCGGCAGGGGGCTTTCTTTTCCGGGGAGCTGTTTTTT. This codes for CAARQGAFFSGELFF.

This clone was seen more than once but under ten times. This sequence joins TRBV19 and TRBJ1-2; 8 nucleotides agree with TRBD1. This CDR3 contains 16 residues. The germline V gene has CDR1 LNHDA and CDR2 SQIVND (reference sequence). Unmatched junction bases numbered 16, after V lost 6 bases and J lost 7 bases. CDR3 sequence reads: CASRTGTGASGGGYTF. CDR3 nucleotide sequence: TGTGCCAGTAGGACCGGGACAGGCGCGTCTGGAGGTGGCTACACCTTC. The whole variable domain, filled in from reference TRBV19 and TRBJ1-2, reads DGGITQSPKYLFRKEGQNVTLSCEQNLNHDAMYWYRQDPGQGLRLIYYSQIVNDFQKGDIAEGYSVSREKKESFPLTVTSAQKNPTAFYLCASRTGTGASGGGYTFGSGTRLTVV.

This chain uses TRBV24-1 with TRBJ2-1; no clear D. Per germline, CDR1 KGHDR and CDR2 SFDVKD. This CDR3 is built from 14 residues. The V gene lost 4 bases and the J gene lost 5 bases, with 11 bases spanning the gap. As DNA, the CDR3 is TGTGCCACCAGTGACGTACGACTTGACAATGAGCAGTTCTTC. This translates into CATSDVRLDNEQFF.

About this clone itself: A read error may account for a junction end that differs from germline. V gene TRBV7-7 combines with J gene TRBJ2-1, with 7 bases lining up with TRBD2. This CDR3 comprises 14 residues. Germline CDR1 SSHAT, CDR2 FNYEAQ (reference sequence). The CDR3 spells CASSSGRGVNEQFF. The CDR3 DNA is TGTGCTAGCAGCTCTGGACGGGGGGTTAATGAGCAGTTCTTC.

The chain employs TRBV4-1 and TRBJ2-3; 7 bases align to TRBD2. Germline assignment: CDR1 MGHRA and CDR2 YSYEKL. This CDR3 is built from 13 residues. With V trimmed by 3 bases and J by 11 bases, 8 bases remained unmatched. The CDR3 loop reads CASSHLSGRKQYF. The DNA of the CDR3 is TGCGCCAGCAGCCACCTTAGCGGGCGTAAGCAGTATTTT.

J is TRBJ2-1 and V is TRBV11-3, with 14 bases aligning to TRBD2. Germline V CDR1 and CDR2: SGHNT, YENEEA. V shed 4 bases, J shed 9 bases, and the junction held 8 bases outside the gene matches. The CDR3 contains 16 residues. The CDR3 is CASSSPGLAGAGEQFF. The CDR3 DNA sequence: TGTGCCAGCAGCTCTCCGGGACTAGCGGGAGCAGGTGAGCAGTTCTTC.